Each of the 27 T cell receptor beta chains below was sequenced from the same sample in a study of T cells after yellow fever vaccination. One entry per CDR3 protein results from TCRdb running MiXCR on the 5' RACE reads. The sample has 300,000 to 400,000 distinct CDR3 sequences; about 6.2% are singletons. The sample was PBMCs, taken 5 days after the yellow fever booster vaccination. These TCRs come from a man in his thirties or forties who received the YFV17D yellow fever vaccine.

This clonotype has a count of ten or more. The chain combines TRBV4-2 with TRBJ1-1; 9 bases align to TRBD1. CDR3 length: 14 residues. The J segment lost 5 bases and the V segment lost 3 bases, leaving 4 bases of the junction unmatched. Germline CDR1 is LGHNA and CDR2 is YNFKEQ. CDR3 protein: CASSHRDRETEAFF. The CDR3 nucleotides read TGTGCCAGCAGCCACCGGGACAGGGAGACTGAAGCTTTCTTT.

This clonotype was seen more than once but under ten times. CDR3 residues: CASSPGTGSDTQYF. DNA of the CDR3: TGCGCCAGCAGCCCCGGGACAGGGAGTGATACGCAGTATTTT. The gene calls are TRBV5-1 and TRBJ2-3, with 9 bases aligning to TRBD1. Germline CDR1 and CDR2: SGHRS and YFSETQ. This CDR3 region has 14 residues. V shed 4 bases, J shed 6 bases, and the junction held 6 bases outside the gene matches.

This clonotype was detected ten times or more. This chain uses TRBV28 with TRBJ2-5, with D tentatively TRBD1 or TRBD2 (5 bases each). Germline V gene data show CDR1 as MDHEN and CDR2 as SYDVKM. Trimming took off 1 base at V and 5 bases at J, with 17 bases between the two ends. The CDR3 consists of 16 residues. DNA of the CDR3: TGTGCCAGCAGTTTATTTTCGGGTGGGGGACGGGAGACCCAGTACTTC. This encodes CASSLFSGGGRETQYF. Variable domain in full (rest from reference TRBV28 and TRBJ2-5): DVKVTQSSRYLVKRTGEKVFLECVQDMDHENMFWYRQDPGLGLRLIYFSYDVKMKEKGDIPEGYSVSREKKERFSLILESASTNQTSMYLCASSLFSGGGRETQYFGPGTRLLVL.

This clonotype was counted ten times or more. The chain is built from TRBV7-2 and TRBJ2-7, with D uncertain. This CDR3 comprises 14 residues. Between the trimmed V and J ends, which lost 2 bases and 3 bases, there was a span of 11 bases. The germline gives CDR1 SGHTA, CDR2 FQGNSA. As DNA, the CDR3 is TGTGCCAGCAGCTTAAGAGGATTAGGCTACGAGCAGTACTTC. It codes for CASSLRGLGYEQYF.

This clonotype was seen a handful of times. The J gene is TRBJ2-7, the V gene TRBV20-1; a weak D match, TRBD1 (6 bases). The ends were cut back, 5 bases at V and 0 bases at J, with 14 bases in the middle. This CDR3 spans 14 amino acids. The germline V gene has CDR1 DFQATT and CDR2 SNEGSKA (reference sequence). The DNA for the CDR3 is TGCAGTGCTTGTACTGACAGGTCCTCCTACGAGCAGTACTTC. It specifies CSACTDRSSYEQYF.

This clonotype was observed many times. This chain uses TRBV7-2 with TRBJ2-7, with TRBD1 matching over 11 bases. The CDR3 length is 15 residues. CDR1 is SGHTA, CDR2 FQGNSA, per germline. V lost 5 bases, J lost 4 bases, and 7 bases stayed unmatched. In nucleotides, the CDR3 is TGTGCCAGCAGCCCTGCCGGGACAGGGGGTTACGAGCAGTACTTC. Translation: CASSPAGTGGYEQYF.

At least ten counts were recorded for this clonotype. The V and J genes are TRBV20-1 and TRBJ2-1, with TRBD2 identical over 12 bases. The germline V gene has CDR1 DFQATT and CDR2 SNEGSKA (reference sequence). J lost 0 bases, V lost 3 bases, and 9 bases had no gene match. The CDR3 runs to 18 residues. The DNA for the CDR3 is TGCAGTGCTAGTTTCCGGACTAGCGGGAAGGTCTCCTACAATGAGCAGTTCTTC. Translated, it gives CSASFRTSGKVSYNEQFF.

This chain uses TRBV30 with TRBJ2-2; the D is unclear. The CDR3 runs to 14 residues. V gave up 0 bases and J gave up 6 bases, with 11 bases separating them. Germline V gene lookup returns CDR1 GTSNPN and CDR2 SVGIG (reference sequence). The CDR3 protein is CAWSVGSGSGELFF. In DNA, the CDR3 is TGTGCCTGGAGTGTGGGTTCAGGTTCCGGGGAGCTGTTTTTT.

This clonotype was counted at least ten times. The V call is TRBV7-2, the J call TRBJ2-3, with D uncertain. Germline lookup yields CDR1 SGHTA and CDR2 FQGNSA. The length of the CDR3 is 14 residues. The germline V and J ends were trimmed by 1 base and 3 bases, with 8 bases remaining between them. CDR3 DNA: TGTGCCAGCAGCTTAGGGGGTGAAACAGATACGCAGTATTTT. Encoded protein: CASSLGGETDTQYF.

The CDR3 reads CSARVNGPRGSGAAYGYTF. Written as DNA, the CDR3 is TGCAGTGCTAGAGTAAACGGTCCGCGGGGGTCGGGGGCGGCCTATGGCTACACCTTC. The chain carries TRBV20-1 and TRBJ1-2; tentatively, D is TRBD1 (6 bases). The V gene's germline CDR1 is DFQATT and CDR2 SNEGSKA (reference sequence). This CDR3 region has 19 residues. The V end lost 1 base, the J end lost 4 bases, and 28 bases lay between the germline ends.

The chain links TRBV5-5 to TRBJ1-5; no clear D. The germline V and J ends were trimmed by 3 bases and 1 base, with 11 bases remaining between them. CDR1 SGHKS and CDR2 YYEKEE come from the germline V gene (reference sequence). The CDR3 spans 15 residues. CDR3 in DNA: TGTGCCAGCAGCTCCCTCGGGGAAAGCAATCAGCCCCAGCATTTT. Its protein product is CASSSLGESNQPQHF.

This clonotype has a count of ten or more. The genes are TRBV7-2 and TRBJ2-7; possibly TRBD2 for D (5 bases). Per germline, CDR1 SGHTA and CDR2 FQGNSA. The CDR3 loop spans 15 amino acids. V was clipped by 1 base and J by 0 bases, with 10 bases between them. CDR3 in amino acids: CASSLGVRGSYEQYF. The CDR3 DNA reads TGTGCCAGCAGCTTAGGAGTCCGGGGCTCCTACGAGCAGTACTTC.

This clonotype has at least ten counts. V is TRBV20-1 and J is TRBJ2-5, with 10 bases that match TRBD2. J was trimmed by 3 bases and V by 1 base; bases with no gene match: 2. The CDR3 covers 14 residues. Germline CDR1 reads DFQATT; CDR2 reads SNEGSKA (reference sequence). CDR3 amino acids: CSARVTSGKETQYF. The CDR3 coding sequence is TGCAGTGCTAGAGTAACTAGCGGGAAAGAGACCCAGTACTTC.

The CDR3 is CASSLTGRFGETQYF. CDR3 bases: TGTGCCAGCAGCTTAACAGGGAGGTTCGGAGAGACCCAGTACTTC. The chain is built from TRBV7-8 and TRBJ2-5, with D perhaps matching TRBD1 or TRBD2 (6 bases each). The ends were cut back, 2 bases at V and 4 bases at J, with 14 bases in the middle. Germline values: CDR1 SGHVS, CDR2 FQNEAQ. CDR3 length equals 15 residues.

This clonotype came up many times. This sequence joins TRBV12-3 or TRBV12-4 and TRBJ2-1; maybe TRBD2 (6 bases). Trimming shortened V by 6 bases and J by 8 bases, and 14 bases separated the two germline ends. This CDR3 region has 13 residues. This chain's CDR3 is CASSLIGSDEQFF. CDR3 nucleotides: TGTGCCAGCAGCTTAATCGGGAGCGATGAGCAGTTCTTC.

This clonotype was counted at least ten times. This chain links TRBV10-2 with TRBJ2-3; D possibly corresponds to TRBD2 (5 bases). This CDR3 spans 12 amino acids. Germline V gene data show CDR1 as WSHSY and CDR2 as SAAADI. Deletions cut 4 bases from V and 6 bases from J, with 8 bases between. CDR3: CASSASFDTQYF. CDR3 DNA: TGCGCCAGCAGTGCTAGCTTTGATACGCAGTATTTT.

This sequence joins TRBV9 and TRBJ2-6; possibly TRBD2 for D (5 bases). Trimming stripped 4 bases from V and 0 bases from J, with 5 bases between. Per the germline V gene, CDR1 is SGDLS and CDR2 is YYNGEE. The CDR3 length is 14 residues. This CDR3 is CASSTSSGANVLTF. Here the CDR3 DNA reads TGTGCCAGCAGCACTAGCTCTGGGGCCAACGTCCTGACTTTC.

In the case of this clonotype: This may arise from a read error, as a much more abundant clone is one base away. This rearrangement joins TRBV4-3 to TRBJ2-2; 8 bases are a match to TRBD1. The CDR3 contains 14 residues. The V gene's germline CDR1 is LGHNA and CDR2 YSLEER. The CDR3 protein is CASSLQGATGELSF. As DNA, the CDR3 is TGCGCCAGCAGCCTCCAGGGGGCCACCGGGGAGCTGTCTTTT.

CDR3 in amino acids: CASSEYSGRGQRGYTF. The CDR3 DNA sequence: TGTGCCAGCAGTGAATATTCTGGAAGGGGGCAGCGCGGCTACACCTTC. The chain joins TRBV25-1 to TRBJ1-2; the match to TRBD1 covers 7 bases. There are 16 residues in the CDR3. With V trimmed by 0 bases and J by 8 bases, 12 bases remained unmatched. Germline-derived CDR1 and CDR2 are MGHDK and SYGVNS.

Only a few counts were recorded for this clonotype. The CDR3 nucleotides read TGCAGTGCTAGCAGGGGAGGTTACGAGCAGTACTTC. It translates to CSASRGGYEQYF. The chain couples TRBV20-1 to TRBJ2-7; TRBD1 or TRBD2 may be the D gene (6 bases each). The V end lost 3 bases, the J end lost 4 bases, and 10 bases lay between the germline ends. The CDR3 runs 12 residues. Per the germline V gene, CDR1 is DFQATT and CDR2 is SNEGSKA (reference sequence).

This clonotype was detected a few times. The chain links TRBV7-2 to TRBJ2-3; 11 bases are shared with TRBD2. This CDR3 has 14 residues. The V segment lost 5 bases and the J segment 5 bases; nucleotides outside the gene matches: 3. Germline assignment: CDR1 SGHTA and CDR2 FQGNSA. The CDR3 spells CASSRGLAGDTQYF. In nucleotides, the CDR3 is TGTGCCAGCAGCCGAGGACTAGCGGGAGATACGCAGTATTTT.

This clonotype was seen repeatedly, ten times or more. The CDR3 is CASSYSPGLRYEQYF. The CDR3 bases are TGTGCCAGCAGTTACTCGCCGGGACTACGCTACGAGCAGTACTTC. The chain combines TRBV6-5 with TRBJ2-7; 7 positions match TRBD2. This CDR3 has 15 residues. CDR1 is MNHEY and CDR2 is SVGAGI in the germline V gene. After removal of 0 bases from V and 3 bases from J, the junction contained 5 bases not matched to a gene.

This clonotype was counted many times. This chain uses TRBV7-2 with TRBJ2-5; 9 nucleotides agree with TRBD1. This CDR3 contains 14 residues. Germline CDR1 reads SGHTA; CDR2 reads FQGNSA. The trim removed 5 bases at V and 4 bases at J, leaving 5 bases unmatched. The CDR3 reads CASSRQGGPETQYF. In DNA, the CDR3 is TGTGCCAGCAGCCGACAGGGGGGCCCAGAGACCCAGTACTTC.

The V gene is TRBV4-2, the J gene TRBJ1-1, with a weak D call TRBD1 (6 bases). V was trimmed by 4 bases and J by 4 bases, leaving 13 bases between them. The germline V gene has CDR1 LGHNA and CDR2 YNFKEQ. The CDR3 runs 14 residues. The CDR3 region has the DNA TGTGCCAGCAGCCGCGAGGGGGGGGCCACTGAAGCTTTCTTT. This sequence encodes CASSREGGATEAFF.

This clonotype occurred many times. The V and J genes are TRBV12-3 or TRBV12-4 and TRBJ2-5; TRBD2 might be the D (5 bases). Trimming cost V 4 bases and J 5 bases, with 17 bases left between them. This CDR3 has 15 amino acids. This CDR3 is CASSSGAVLRETQYF. The CDR3 DNA follows: TGTGCCAGCAGTTCAGGAGCGGTCCTTCGGGAGACCCAGTACTTC.

This clonotype was found many times. The chain is built from TRBV7-2 and TRBJ2-1, with 10 bases aligning to TRBD2. The CDR3 runs to 14 residues. The junction had 9 bases not matched to a gene; V was cut back by 7 bases and J by 9 bases. Per germline, CDR1 SGHTA and CDR2 FQGNSA. This CDR3 is CASTRTSGGGEQFF. The DNA for the CDR3 is TGTGCCAGCACCCGGACTAGCGGAGGTGGTGAGCAGTTCTTC. The full variable domain, its missing parts supplied by reference TRBV7-2 and TRBJ2-1, is GAGVSQSPSNKVTEKGKDVELRCDPISGHTALYWYRQSLGQGLEFLIYFQGNSAPDKSGLPSDRFSAERTGGSVSTLTIQRTQQEDSAVYLCASTRTSGGGEQFFGPGTRLTVL.

There are a few counts of this clonotype. This chain connects TRBV20-1 to TRBJ2-1; tentative D call: TRBD1 (5 bases). The length of the CDR3 is 11 residues. The V gene's germline CDR1 is DFQATT and CDR2 SNEGSKA (reference sequence). Trimming left V 7 bases short and J 10 bases short, with 14 bases between. CDR3 DNA sequence: TGCAGTGGGGTCAGGGCCCCCGAGCAGTTCTTC. Amino acids: CSGVRAPEQFF.